The 15 T cell receptor beta chains below were found in one sample sequenced in a study of technical replicates of blood from a handful of donors. TCRdb's table, derived via immunoSEQ multiplex PCR, lists solely in-frame clones and lacks some. The table lists nearly 80,000 clones, about 90% of them singletons. Sequencing was done on a sample of T cells isolated from PBMCs. These receptor sequences come from a human donor in good health.

The chain couples TRBV5-1 to TRBJ2-3, with D perhaps matching TRBD2 (5 bases). The CDR3 runs to 15 residues. V was shortened by 4 bases and J by 1 base, with 13 bases between the two germline ends. In germline, CDR1 is SGHRS, CDR2 YFSETQ. The CDR3 loop reads CASSPQTIGTDTQYF. The CDR3 DNA follows: TGCGCCAGCAGCCCCCAGACTATTGGCACAGATACGCAGTATTTT.

The genes are TRBV7-8 and TRBJ2-7; no clear D gene. Between the trimmed V and J ends, which lost 5 bases and 3 bases, there was a span of 8 bases. The CDR3 totals 12 residues. Germline lookup yields CDR1 SGHVS and CDR2 FQNEAQ. The CDR3: CASSVDNYEQYF. The CDR3 DNA follows: TGTGCCAGCAGCGTCGACAACTACGAGCAGTACTTC.

The rearrangement links TRBV9 to TRBJ2-1, with 7 positions matching TRBD1. The trim removed 3 bases at V and 10 bases at J, leaving 10 bases unmatched. The germline V gene encodes CDR1 SGDLS and CDR2 YYNGEE. There are 14 residues in the CDR3. For the CDR3, the DNA is TGTGCCAGCAGCGGATATAGAGGGACAGCCGAGCAGTTCTTC. This sequence encodes CASSGYRGTAEQFF. The variable domain in full, completed from reference TRBV9 and TRBJ2-1, reads DSGVTQTPKHLITATGQRVTLRCSPRSGDLSVYWYQQSLDQGLQFLIQYYNGEERAKGNILERFSAQQFPDLHSELNLSSLELGDSALYFCASSGYRGTAEQFFGPGTRLTVL.

CDR3 DNA: TGTGCCAGCAGTCACCCCGGTCGGTTCTACAATGAGCAGTTCTTC. This translates into CASSHPGRFYNEQFF. The chain is built from TRBV7-9 and TRBJ2-1; no reliable D call. The V end was cut by 6 bases, the J end by 3 bases, with 15 bases between. Germline V gene sequence: CDR1 SEHNR, CDR2 FQNEAQ (reference sequence). The CDR3 extends over 15 amino acids. Drawing the rest from reference TRBV7-9 and TRBJ2-1, the complete variable domain is DTGVSQNPRHKITKRGQNVTFRCDPISEHNRLYWYRQTLGQGPEFLTYFQNEAQLEKSRLLSDRFSAERPKGSFSTLEIQRTEQGDSAMYLCASSHPGRFYNEQFFGPGTRLTVL.

The chain links TRBV11-2 to TRBJ2-7; possible D gene TRBD1, 7 bases. This CDR3 has 13 residues. Trimming pared 5 bases from V and 4 bases from J, leaving 12 bases between. The germline CDR1 and CDR2 sequences are SGHAT and FQNNGV. CDR3 protein: CASSPTGRYEQYF. The CDR3 bases are TGTGCCAGCAGCCCGACAGGGAGGTACGAGCAGTACTTC.

The chain links TRBV6-1 to TRBJ1-5, with D tentatively TRBD1 (5 bases). The germline V gene encodes CDR1 MNHNS and CDR2 SASEGT. This CDR3 has 14 residues. Trimming removed 5 bases from V and 6 bases from J, with 14 bases in between. As DNA, the CDR3 is TGTGCCAGCAGTCCCCGGGACGGGGGTCAGCCCCAGCATTTT. Residues: CASSPRDGGQPQHF.

The J gene is TRBJ2-1, the V gene TRBV4-3, with TRBD2 identical over 8 bases. V lost 0 bases, J lost 1 base, and 5 bases stayed unmatched. This CDR3 is built from 17 residues. CDR1 is LGHNA, CDR2 YSLEER, per germline. CDR3 amino acids: CASSQESGGRSYNEQFF. In DNA, the CDR3 is TGCGCCAGCAGCCAAGAGAGCGGCGGGAGGTCCTACAATGAGCAGTTCTTC.

The chain has TRBV28 and TRBJ2-7; 7 nucleotides line up with TRBD1. The CDR3 sequence is 15 residues long. Germline assignment: CDR1 MDHEN and CDR2 SYDVKM. The V and J ends lost 3 bases and 4 bases, in that order; junction bases with no gene match: 9. CDR3 region: CASSFEGGLRYEQYF. CDR3 sequence (DNA): TGTGCCAGCAGTTTTGAAGGGGGCCTTAGGTACGAGCAGTACTTC.

This rearrangement joins TRBV19 to TRBJ2-1; D unresolved. Per the germline V gene, CDR1 is LNHDA and CDR2 is SQIVND (reference sequence). Trimming stripped 4 bases from V and 0 bases from J, with 7 bases between. The CDR3 totals 14 residues. CDR3 region: CASSTFSSYNEQFF. For the CDR3, the DNA is TGTGCCAGTAGTACTTTTAGCTCCTACAATGAGCAGTTCTTC.

As regards this clone: The same CDR3 can be traced to other DNA sequences in this sample. The chain recombines TRBV5-4 with TRBJ1-1; D is uncertain. This CDR3 comprises 14 residues. Germline-derived CDR1 and CDR2 are SGHNT and YYREEE (reference sequence). V gave up 0 bases and J gave up 0 bases, with 6 bases separating them. The CDR3 loop reads CASSLGGMNTEAFF. The CDR3, as DNA: TGTGCCAGCAGCTTGGGCGGAATGAACACTGAAGCTTTCTTT.

This chain links TRBV19 with TRBJ1-2; TRBD1 agrees at 10 bases. This CDR3 has 14 amino acids. Per germline, CDR1 LNHDA and CDR2 SQIVND (reference sequence). Trimming took 5 bases from V and 2 from J; bases not matched to a gene: 2. CDR3 in amino acids: CASSRQGANYGYTF. The CDR3 DNA sequence: TGTGCCAGTAGTCGACAGGGGGCGAACTATGGCTACACCTTC.

The J gene is TRBJ1-5, the V gene TRBV28, with TRBD1 as a possible D gene (6 bases). V was pared by 4 bases and J by 0 bases, with 19 bases between. Germline-derived CDR1 and CDR2 are MDHEN and SYDVKM. The length of the CDR3 is 18 residues. The CDR3 is CASSSLRGTPYSNQPQHF. In DNA, the CDR3 is TGTGCCAGCAGTTCTCTCAGGGGAACCCCATATAGCAATCAGCCCCAGCATTTT.

The rearrangement uses TRBV4-1 and TRBJ2-7, with 8 bases identical to TRBD1. The V segment lost 6 bases and the J segment 2 bases; nucleotides outside the gene matches: 6. Germline loops: CDR1 MGHRA, CDR2 YSYEKL. This CDR3 contains 14 residues. The CDR3: CASSQTGGPYEQYF. The CDR3, as DNA: TGCGCCAGCAGTCAAACAGGGGGTCCCTACGAGCAGTACTTC.

The gene calls are TRBV18 and TRBJ2-1, with 8 bases identical to TRBD1. Losses at the gene ends were 8 bases for V and 6 bases for J; bases not matched to a gene: 9. The CDR3 contains 14 residues. The germline gives CDR1 KGHSH, CDR2 LQKENI. CDR3 coding DNA: TGTGCCAGCGTACAGGACAGGGCACTCAATGAGCAGTTCTTC. It yields the protein CASVQDRALNEQFF.

In nucleotides, the CDR3 is TGTGCCAGCAGCTTAACGCAGGGAAGAGGCTACACCTTC. Translation gives CASSLTQGRGYTF. J is TRBJ1-2 and V is TRBV7-2; maybe TRBD1 (5 bases). V dropped 2 bases and J dropped 8 bases, with 12 bases sitting between them. Looked up from germline, CDR1 is SGHTA and CDR2 is FQGNSA. The length of the CDR3 is 13 residues.